This entry describes one TCR beta chain. Its matching antigen is unknown. This sample was taken from a study of STAT3 mutations in large granular lymphocyte leukemia. Study background: Over half of T-LGLL patients had one or more immunosuppressive regimens.

CDR3 length: 12 amino acids. Looked up from germline, CDR1 is GTSNPN and CDR2 is SVGIG (reference sequence). V gave up 8 bases and J gave up 0 bases, with 11 bases separating them. Roughly 39,000 productive templates were obtained per sample on average. Sequencing used immunoSEQ multiplex PCR; TCRdb keeps in-frame clones, though not all of them. The sample holds around 2,500 clones; over 45% are singletons and the top ten take about 81%. Study-wide points: In several patients, dominant TCR clone burden exceeded STAT3 mutant burden. At least one immunodominant TCR beta clonotype appeared in every T-cell large granular lymphocyte leukemia patient. Differing intervals and regimens complicate linking therapy response to clone burden.

This sequence was found in a man between 60 and 75 years old with T-cell large granular lymphocyte leukemia. Some clones in this sample may be carry-over from other donors' samples. Sequencing was performed on peripheral blood mononuclear cells. The rearrangement links TRBV30 to TRBJ2-7, with D unclear. The CDR3 sequence is CAVRPSSYEQYF. The CDR3 nucleotides are TGTGCCGTCCGCCCAAGCTCCTACGAGCAGTACTTC. Complete variable domain (other parts from reference TRBV30 and TRBJ2-7): SQTIHQWPATLVQPVGSPLSLECTVEGTSNPNLYWYRQAAGRGLQLLFYSVGIGQISSEVPQNLSASRPQDRQFILSSKKLLLSDSGFYLCAVRPSSYEQYFGPGTRLTVT.